A selection of T cell receptor beta chains follows, all from one sample in a study of OX40 agonist ivuxolimab in advanced cancers. Some clones are missing from TCRdb's copy, which holds only in-frame ones; the method was immunoSEQ multiplex PCR. The sample carries 72,000 or so clones, around nine tenths recorded once. The sequences come from CD4+ or CD8+ T cells sorted from blood, collected in a trial of the OX40 agonist ivuxolimab. All receptors derive from an adult with an advanced solid tumor such as melanoma, head and neck, liver or kidney cancer. Each CDR3 is given with its conserved first and last residue. A D gene is named only where the DNA matches it firmly. Clone size is stated in some rows and not others, as once, few, many or a class when expanded.

CDR3 protein	CDR3 DNA	clone size	J gene	D gene	V gene
CASHSSGTAGYTF	TGTGCCAGTCATTCCTCCGGGACAGCAGGCTACACCTTC	NA	TRBJ1-2	TRBD1	TRBV19
CASRLSPNGYEQYF	TGTGCAAGTCGCCTTTCTCCAAACGGATACGAGCAGTACTTC	NA	TRBJ2-7	NA	TRBV12-2
CASSPNLRGADTQYF	TGTGCCAGCTCACCAAACCTGCGGGGGGCAGATACGCAGTATTTT	NA	TRBJ2-3	TRBD2	TRBV18
CASSTRTGNTGELFF	TGCGCCAGCAGCACCCGGACAGGTAACACCGGGGAGCTGTTTTTT	NA	TRBJ2-2	TRBD1	TRBV5-1
CASSLAAAGRDEQFF	TGCGCCAGCAGCTTGGCCGCAGCAGGTAGGGATGAGCAGTTCTTC	NA	TRBJ2-1	NA	TRBV5-1
CASSQDWTAYEQYF	TGCGCCAGCAGCCAAGATTGGACAGCCTACGAGCAGTACTTC	NA	TRBJ2-7	NA	TRBV4-3
CASRGDYEQYF	TGTGCCAGCAGGGGAGACTACGAGCAGTACTTC	NA	TRBJ2-7	NA	TRBV6-6
CASSYSTSGTYEQYF	TGTGCCAGCAGTTATTCGACTAGCGGGACCTACGAGCAGTACTTC	NA	TRBJ2-7	TRBD2	TRBV6-5
CAISDRPFPLTSGRWNEQFF	TGTGCCATCAGTGACCGACCTTTTCCCTTAACTAGCGGGAGATGGAATGAGCAGTTCTTC	NA	TRBJ2-1	TRBD2	TRBV10-3
CVRSGLVFLAREQFF	TGTGTCAGAAGCGGACTAGTTTTTCTCGCCAGGGAGCAGTTCTTC	NA	TRBJ2-1	NA	TRBV7-5
CASRWTGRGEKLFF	TGTGCCAGCAGATGGACAGGGAGGGGCGAAAAACTGTTTTTT	NA	TRBJ1-4	TRBD1	TRBV2
CASSLVQPGTEAFF	TGCGCCAGCAGCTTGGTTCAGCCTGGGACTGAAGCTTTCTTT	NA	TRBJ1-1	NA	TRBV5-1
CASHPGTSYNEQFF	TGTGCCAGCCACCCCGGGACTTCCTACAATGAGCAGTTCTTC	NA	TRBJ2-1	NA	TRBV18
CASSLWTPDQPQHF	TGTGCCAGCAGTTTGTGGACACCTGATCAGCCCCAGCATTTT	NA	TRBJ1-5	NA	TRBV27
CASRDTGNSPLHF	TGTGCCAGTAGGGACACCGGTAATTCACCCCTCCACTTT	NA	TRBJ1-6	NA	TRBV19
CASSRDFSYEQYF	TGTGCCAGCAGCCGGGACTTTTCCTACGAGCAGTACTTC	NA	TRBJ2-7	NA	TRBV7-2
CASSQAGQSVSYTF	TGTGCCAGCAGCCAGGCGGGACAGTCGGTTAGCTACACCTTC	NA	TRBJ1-2	TRBD1	TRBV14
CASSLGTLTYEQYF	TGTGCCAGCAGCCTAGGGACTCTTACCTACGAGCAGTACTTC	once	TRBJ2-7	NA	TRBV14
CASSAQRGAGNEQYF	TGTGCCAGCAGCGCCCAGCGGGGGGCGGGCAACGAGCAGTACTTC	NA	TRBJ2-7	TRBD2	TRBV7-2
CASRLGGSNGEQFF	TGCGCCAGCAGATTGGGCGGGAGTAACGGTGAGCAGTTCTTC	NA	TRBJ2-1	TRBD2	TRBV5-1
CASSVGLENTEAFF	TGTGCCAGCAGCGTGGGGTTAGAGAACACTGAAGCTTTCTTT	NA	TRBJ1-1	NA	TRBV9
CASSEAGTGYGQPQHF	TGTGCCAGCAGTGAAGCCGGGACAGGGTACGGGCAGCCCCAGCATTTT	once	TRBJ1-5	TRBD1	TRBV6-1
CASSSESLYEQYF	TGTGCCAGCAGTTCCGAAAGTCTTTACGAGCAGTACTTC	NA	TRBJ2-7	NA	TRBV6-5
CASSETLDQPQHF	TGTGCCAGCTCGGAGACATTAGATCAGCCCCAGCATTTT	NA	TRBJ1-5	NA	TRBV18
CASSPGAALDSGNTIYF	TGTGCCAGCAGCCCAGGTGCGGCACTGGACTCTGGAAACACCATATATTTT	NA	TRBJ1-3	NA	TRBV9
CASSSGLAVGYEQYF	TGTGCCAGCAGCTCGGGACTAGCGGTGGGGTACGAGCAGTACTTC	NA	TRBJ2-7	TRBD2	TRBV28
CASSLDLTGNTIYF	TGTGCCAGCAGCTTAGACCTGACTGGAAACACCATATATTTT	NA	TRBJ1-3	NA	TRBV11-3
CASSKGSERPQHF	TGTGCCAGCAGTAAAGGGAGTGAGCGGCCCCAGCATTTT	once	TRBJ1-5	NA	TRBV6-5
CASSTRQGAAYEQYF	TGTGCCAGCAGCACCAGACAGGGGGCAGCCTACGAGCAGTACTTC	once	TRBJ2-7	TRBD1	TRBV5-4
CASRTGTGINYGYTF	TGTGCCAGCAGAACCGGGACAGGGATTAACTATGGCTACACCTTC	NA	TRBJ1-2	TRBD1	TRBV6-9
CASSQEPTGGRETQYF	TGTGCCAGCAGCCAAGAGCCGACGGGAGGGCGAGAGACCCAGTACTTC	NA	TRBJ2-5	TRBD2	TRBV4-2
CASSLPVPGQGLGNEQFF	TGTGCCAGCAGCTTGCCCGTACCGGGACAGGGGTTGGGCAATGAGCAGTTCTTC	NA	TRBJ2-1	TRBD1	TRBV5-4
CASSDRGQNNQPQHF	TGTGCCAGCAGTGACCGGGGACAGAACAATCAGCCCCAGCATTTT	NA	TRBJ1-5	TRBD1	TRBV6-6
CASSLVLGASGTGNTGELFF	TGCGCCAGCAGCTTGGTTTTGGGGGCTTCCGGGACAGGGAACACCGGGGAGCTGTTTTTT	NA	TRBJ2-2	TRBD1	TRBV5-1
CASSLALDADTQYF	TGTGCCAGCAGCTTAGCGTTGGATGCAGATACGCAGTATTTT	NA	TRBJ2-3	NA	TRBV7-9
CASSPVRINYGYTF	TGTGCCAGCTCACCGGTTCGGATAAACTATGGCTACACCTTC	NA	TRBJ1-2	NA	TRBV18
CASRQDRGWADTQYF	TGTGCCAGCAGACAGGACAGGGGTTGGGCAGATACGCAGTATTTT	NA	TRBJ2-3	TRBD1	TRBV27
CASSTGSGNTIYF	TGTGCCAGCAGTACAGGCTCTGGAAACACCATATATTTT	many	TRBJ1-3	NA	TRBV2
CASSSSADTQYF	TGTGCCAGCAGCTCTAGCGCAGATACGCAGTATTTT	NA	TRBJ2-3	NA	TRBV5-4
CAWPRQVEAFF	TGTGCCTGGCCTCGACAGGTTGAAGCTTTCTTT	NA	TRBJ1-1	NA	TRBV30
CASSESGQTNEKLFF	TGTGCCAGCAGCGAGTCGGGACAAACTAATGAAAAACTGTTTTTT	NA	TRBJ1-4	NA	TRBV2
CAIRGTSGRETQYF	TGTGCCATCAGAGGGACTAGCGGGAGAGAGACCCAGTACTTC	NA	TRBJ2-5	TRBD2	TRBV10-3
CASSQDTSGSVYEQYF	TGTGCCAGCAGCCAAGATACTAGCGGGAGTGTCTACGAGCAGTACTTC	NA	TRBJ2-7	TRBD2	TRBV4-2
CASSPGHSNTGELFF	TGTGCCAGCAGCCCGGGACACTCGAACACCGGGGAGCTGTTTTTT	NA	TRBJ2-2	NA	TRBV7-3
CASSLGMTASVFTDTQYF	TGTGCCAGCAGCTTGGGCATGACAGCTTCTGTGTTCACAGATACGCAGTATTTT	NA	TRBJ2-3	NA	TRBV5-6
CASSSRGATEAFF	TGTGCCAGCAGTTCGAGAGGGGCCACTGAAGCTTTCTTT	NA	TRBJ1-1	NA	TRBV11-2
CASSQSGGQGVTEAFF	TGTGCCAGCAGCCAATCGGGAGGACAGGGAGTCACTGAAGCTTTCTTT	once	TRBJ1-1	TRBD1	TRBV16
CASSPGGNYGYTF	TGTGCCAGCAGCCCGGGGGGTAACTATGGCTACACCTTC	NA	TRBJ1-2	NA	TRBV6-6
CASGFDHSYEQYF	TGTGCTAGTGGTTTCGACCACTCCTACGAGCAGTACTTC	NA	TRBJ2-7	NA	TRBV12-5
CASSPQGQGVGETQYF	TGTGCCAGCTCACCACAGGGACAGGGGGTTGGAGAGACCCAGTACTTC	once	TRBJ2-5	TRBD1	TRBV18
CASSSQLAGGSEQYF	TGTGCCAGCAGCTCCCAACTAGCGGGAGGGTCCGAGCAGTACTTC	NA	TRBJ2-7	TRBD2	TRBV7-2
CASSPASVGTDTQYF	TGTGCCAGCTCACCGGCTAGCGTGGGGACAGATACGCAGTATTTT	NA	TRBJ2-3	NA	TRBV18